This T cell receptor beta chain is drawn from a study of blood T cell repertoires in COVID-19. Only in-frame clones appear in the TCRdb table, and some are missing; sequencing was by immunoSEQ multiplex PCR. The sample lists around 300,000 clones, 88% occurring once. Germline loops: CDR1 MDHEN, CDR2 SYDVKM. V was clipped by 4 bases and J by 3 bases, with 9 bases between them. This CDR3 is built from 14 residues. The J gene is TRBJ1-4, the V gene TRBV28; D is unresolved. The clonotype comes from a woman between 50 and 59 years old who had recovered from COVID-19. The sample was PBMCs or T cells enriched from blood (not recorded which). CDR3 coding DNA: TGTGCCAGCAGTTCACCCTCGGCTAATGAAAAACTGTTTTTT. This translates into CASSSPSANEKLFF.